A selection of T cell receptor beta chains follows, all from one sample in a study of human thymus T cells. Assay used: immunoSEQ multiplex PCR; TCRdb lists only in-frame clones, some missing. This table has tens of thousands of clones, 85% to 95% appearing once. Sequencing was done on a sample of thymus tissue. The receptors were gathered from a girl under three years old with a congenital heart defect but otherwise immunologically healthy. Each CDR3 is given with its conserved first and last residue. A D gene is named only where the DNA matches it firmly. Part of the rows lack a size; the others show once, few, many or a class for expanded clones.

d_gene	v_gene	j_gene	abundance	CDR3nt	CDR3aa
-	TRBV19	TRBJ2-7	-	TGTGCCAGTAGTAGGCCCAAGGGCACGGGGATCTACGAGCAGTACTTC	CASSRPKGTGIYEQYF
-	TRBV2	TRBJ2-7	-	TGTGCCAGCGCCAGGAGGTCCTCCTACGAGCAGTACTTC	CASARRSSYEQYF
-	TRBV12-5	TRBJ1-5	-	TGTGCTAGTGCCAAGGAGGGAAGCTTCAATCAGCCCCAGCATTTT	CASAKEGSFNQPQHF
-	TRBV19	TRBJ2-7	once	TGTGCCAGTAGTCAAAGAGGAAACGAGCAGTACTTC	CASSQRGNEQYF
-	TRBV6-4	TRBJ2-1	once	TGTGCCAGCAGTGACTCAAGGGAAGGACCCAATGAGCAGTTCTTC	CASSDSREGPNEQFF
TRBD1	TRBV18	TRBJ1-2	-	TGTGCCAGCTCACCACGGAAGGGGGCCTATGGCTACACCTTC	CASSPRKGAYGYTF
-	TRBV15	TRBJ1-2	-	TGTGCCACCAGCAGAGAGTGGGGGTCCCCGGCATATGGCTACACCTTC	CATSREWGSPAYGYTF
-	TRBV4-3	TRBJ2-7	-	TGCGCCAGCAGCCAAGATAGGTCCAGCCCCCACGAGCAGTACTTC	CASSQDRSSPHEQYF
-	TRBV5-1	TRBJ1-1	-	TGCGCCAGCAGCTTCTGGGTGAACACTGAAGCTTTCTTT	CASSFWVNTEAFF
TRBD2	TRBV11-2	TRBJ2-7	-	TGTGCCAGCAGCTGGGGACTGGGACTAGCGGGTGATTACGAGCAGTACTTC	CASSWGLGLAGDYEQYF
-	TRBV9	TRBJ2-1	-	TGTGCCAGCAGCGCGCATAAATCGGCGTACAATGAGCAGTTCTTC	CASSAHKSAYNEQFF
-	TRBV28	TRBJ1-1	-	TGTGCCAGCAGTTTTCCCAAAAAGCTGGCCTTGAACACTGAAGCTTTCTTT	CASSFPKKLALNTEAFF
-	TRBV5-8	TRBJ2-1	-	TGTGCCAGCCGCAGTTGGGGCCGTGCCGGTGAGCAGTTCTTC	CASRSWGRAGEQFF
TRBD2	TRBV5-1	TRBJ2-1	-	TGCGCCAGCAGCCGCCGACTAGCGGGAGGGTCGTCCTACAATGAGCAGTTCTTC	CASSRRLAGGSSYNEQFF
-	TRBV12-5	TRBJ1-1	-	TGTGCTAGTGGTTTGGCCCTAGAGGGAGAGGGGGTAGACACTGAAGCTTTCTTT	CASGLALEGEGVDTEAFF
TRBD2	TRBV5-1	TRBJ2-7	-	TGCGCCAGCAGCCGGGACTACTACGAGCAGTACTTC	CASSRDYYEQYF
-	TRBV27	TRBJ2-7	-	TGTGCCAGCAGCGCTCCGGGACTCGACTACGAGCAGTACTTC	CASSAPGLDYEQYF
TRBD2	TRBV5-1	TRBJ2-2	-	TGCGCCAGCTGGGAGACTAGCGGGAGAAACACCGGGGAGCTGTTTTTT	CASWETSGRNTGELFF
-	TRBV30	TRBJ2-3	-	TGTGCCTGGAGGCAGCCAAGGAACACAGATACGCAGTATTTT	CAWRQPRNTDTQYF
TRBD1	TRBV27	TRBJ2-7	-	TGTGCCAGCAGTCGGGACAGGGTATCTCCCTACGAGCAGTACTTC	CASSRDRVSPYEQYF
TRBD2	TRBV25-1	TRBJ2-7	-	TGTGCCAGCCGGGAGGGTTTCTCCTACGAGCAGTACTTC	CASREGFSYEQYF
-	TRBV4-3	TRBJ1-4	-	TGCGCCAGCAGCCATGGGAACCAGCCAAGGCTATCAACTAATGAAAAACTGTTTTTT	CASSHGNQPRLSTNEKLFF
-	TRBV15	TRBJ1-4	-	TGTGCCACCAGTGAATCGGTAGGGGCGGGCGGGGAAAAACTGTTTTTT	CATSESVGAGGEKLFF
-	TRBV12-1	TRBJ2-7	-	TGTGCCAGCAGCTCCGGGACTAGGGACACCTACGAGCAGTACTTC	CASSSGTRDTYEQYF
-	TRBV5-1	TRBJ2-7	-	TGCGCCAGCAGCCTCACAGGAGATTACCTCTACGAGCAGTACTTC	CASSLTGDYLYEQYF
-	TRBV10-2	TRBJ1-3	-	TGCGCCAGCAGGGGAGCTGGAAACACCATATATTTT	CASRGAGNTIYF
TRBD1	TRBV12-5	TRBJ1-2	-	TGTGCTAGTGCCCTAAGTCCCGGGACAGGGAACTATGGCTACACCTTC	CASALSPGTGNYGYTF
-	TRBV25-1	TRBJ1-3	-	TGTGCCAGCAGTGAATACGGGACACCTTTCGACGACACCATATATTTT	CASSEYGTPFDDTIYF
TRBD1	TRBV19	TRBJ2-7	-	TGTGCCAGTAGGTCGGGACAGGTGAAACCCTACGAGCAGTACTTC	CASRSGQVKPYEQYF
-	TRBV27	TRBJ2-4	-	TGTGCCAGCAGTCCCGGACAGAGAAACATTCAGTACTTC	CASSPGQRNIQYF
-	TRBV6-5	TRBJ1-1	-	TGTGCCAGCAGTTCTGAAGCTTTCTTT	CASSSEAFF
-	TRBV5-6	TRBJ2-4	-	TGTGCCAGCACAGGATTTAGGGCCAAAAACATTCAGTACTTC	CASTGFRAKNIQYF
-	TRBV4-2	TRBJ1-4	-	TGTGCCAGCAGCCGTGGGGGGAAGACGAATGAAAAACTGTTTTTT	CASSRGGKTNEKLFF
TRBD1	TRBV5-6	TRBJ1-5	-	TGTGCCAGCAGCTTTCAGGGGGCCGGCAATCAGCCCCAGCATTTT	CASSFQGAGNQPQHF
-	TRBV7-3	TRBJ1-1	-	TGTGCCAGCAGCCCGCCCAGGAGAGCTTTCTTT	CASSPPRRAFF
TRBD1	TRBV5-4	TRBJ1-2	-	TGTGCCAGCAGCTCGGGACAGGGATGTAATCTCTATGGCTACACCTTC	CASSSGQGCNLYGYTF
-	TRBV29-1	TRBJ2-5	-	TGCAGCGTTGTAGGGGAAGGCGAGACCCAGTACTTC	CSVVGEGETQYF
TRBD1	TRBV7-9	TRBJ2-7	-	TGTGCCAGCTCGAACAGGGGGCTTGACGGGAGCGTCTCCTACGAGCAGTACTTC	CASSNRGLDGSVSYEQYF
-	TRBV10-3	TRBJ1-2	-	TGTGCCATCAGTGATGCCGGACTGGGTGTGAGCTACTATGGCTACACCTTC	CAISDAGLGVSYYGYTF
-	TRBV5-1	TRBJ2-3	once	TGCGCCAGCAGCCGTCAGGGAGGCACAGATACGCAGTATTTT	CASSRQGGTDTQYF
-	TRBV6-5	TRBJ2-3	-	TGTGCCAGCAGTTGGGAAGAGGACACAGATACGCAGTATTTT	CASSWEEDTDTQYF
-	TRBV28	TRBJ1-1	-	TGTGCCAGCAGAACCCAACCCCGTGGGGAATTGACTGAAGCTTTCTTT	CASRTQPRGELTEAFF
TRBD1	TRBV15	TRBJ1-4	-	TGTGCCACGCGCGTGGGACAGGCCACATGGCAAAAACTGTTTTTT	CATRVGQATWQKLFF
TRBD2	TRBV29-1	TRBJ2-5	-	TGCAGCGTTGAAGATCCGACTAGCGGGAGGGCCAGTGAGACCCAGTACTTC	CSVEDPTSGRASETQYF
-	TRBV23-1	TRBJ1-5	-	TGCGCCAGCAGTCAATTCCAGGAACAGGTGAACCCTAGCAATCAGCCCCAGCATTTT	CASSQFQEQVNPSNQPQHF
-	TRBV28	TRBJ2-1	-	TGTGCCAGCAGTTTACGCGCCCCCGGAGGGACGAGATTGAACAATGAGCAGTTCTTC	CASSLRAPGGTRLNNEQFF
TRBD2	TRBV7-8	TRBJ2-1	-	TGTGCCAGCAGCCCCCCAATTAGTATCGGTAGCGGGAATGATGAGCAGTTCTTC	CASSPPISIGSGNDEQFF
TRBD1	TRBV5-4	TRBJ1-2	-	TGTGCCAGCAGCCGCTATCTAACACGGACAGGAGACGCGACAATCTATGGCTACACCTTC	CASSRYLTRTGDATIYGYTF
-	TRBV28	TRBJ1-2	once	TGTGCCAGCAGTTTACGTCCAGGGGTAGTCTATGGCTACACCTTC	CASSLRPGVVYGYTF
-	TRBV7-9	TRBJ2-3	-	TGTGCCAGCAGCTACCGTGGTCCCCGCACAGATACGCAGTATTTT	CASSYRGPRTDTQYF